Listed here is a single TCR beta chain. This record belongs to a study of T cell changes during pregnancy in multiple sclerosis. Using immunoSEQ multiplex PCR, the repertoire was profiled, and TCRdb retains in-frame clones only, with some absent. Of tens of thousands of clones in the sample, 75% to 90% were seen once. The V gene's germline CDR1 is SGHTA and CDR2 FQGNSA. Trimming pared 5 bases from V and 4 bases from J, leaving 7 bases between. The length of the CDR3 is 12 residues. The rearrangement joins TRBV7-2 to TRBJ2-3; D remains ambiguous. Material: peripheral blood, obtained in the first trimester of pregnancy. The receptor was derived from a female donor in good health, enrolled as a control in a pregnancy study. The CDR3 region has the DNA TGTGCCAGCAGCCACTACTCAGATACGCAGTATTTT. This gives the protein CASSHYSDTQYF.